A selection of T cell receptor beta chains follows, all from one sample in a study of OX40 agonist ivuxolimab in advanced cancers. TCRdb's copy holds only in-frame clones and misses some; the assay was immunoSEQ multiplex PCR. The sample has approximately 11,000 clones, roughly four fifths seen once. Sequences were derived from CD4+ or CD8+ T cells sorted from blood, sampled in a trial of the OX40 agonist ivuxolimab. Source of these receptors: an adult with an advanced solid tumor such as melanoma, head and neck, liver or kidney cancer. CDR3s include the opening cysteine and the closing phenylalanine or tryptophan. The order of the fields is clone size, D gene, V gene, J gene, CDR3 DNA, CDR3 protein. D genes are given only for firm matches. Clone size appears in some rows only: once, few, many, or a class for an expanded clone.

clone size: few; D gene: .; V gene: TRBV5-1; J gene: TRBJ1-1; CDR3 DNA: TGCGCCAGCAGCTCCGACCTCGAGGGTGAAGCTTTCTTT; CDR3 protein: CASSSDLEGEAFF
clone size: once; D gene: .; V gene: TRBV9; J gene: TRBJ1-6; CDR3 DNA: TGTGCCAGCAGCGTGTACACGGGGGGACGGGTTTCACCCCTCCACTTT; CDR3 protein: CASSVYTGGRVSPLHF
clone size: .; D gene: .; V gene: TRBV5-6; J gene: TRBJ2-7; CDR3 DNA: TGTGCCAGCAGCGACGGGATCTCCTACGAGCAGTACTTC; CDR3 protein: CASSDGISYEQYF
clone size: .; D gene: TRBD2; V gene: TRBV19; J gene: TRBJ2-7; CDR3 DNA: TGTGCCAGTAGCAAGGGACTAGCGTCATGGGCCTACGAGCAGTACTTC; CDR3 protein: CASSKGLASWAYEQYF
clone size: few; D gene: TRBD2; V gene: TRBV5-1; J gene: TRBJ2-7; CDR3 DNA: TGCGCCAGCAGCTTGGGGGGGGGATCCTACGAGCAGTACTTC; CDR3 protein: CASSLGGGSYEQYF
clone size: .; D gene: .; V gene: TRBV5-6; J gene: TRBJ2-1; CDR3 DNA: TGTGCCAGCAGCTCCGACCGAGACAATGAGCAGTTCTTC; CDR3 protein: CASSSDRDNEQFF
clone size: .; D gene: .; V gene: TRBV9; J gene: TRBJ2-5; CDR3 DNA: TGTGCCAGCAGCGTGCGTCCGGCAGAGACCCAGTACTTC; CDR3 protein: CASSVRPAETQYF
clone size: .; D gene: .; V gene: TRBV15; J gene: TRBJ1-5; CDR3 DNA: TGTGCCACCAGCAGATCTAGGACAGTCCATAGCAATCAGCCCCAGCATTTT; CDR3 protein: CATSRSRTVHSNQPQHF
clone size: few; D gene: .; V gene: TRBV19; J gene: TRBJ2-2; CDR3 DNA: TGTGCCAGTAGTATGGGACAATTGGGCGGCGGGGAGCTGTTTTTT; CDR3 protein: CASSMGQLGGGELFF
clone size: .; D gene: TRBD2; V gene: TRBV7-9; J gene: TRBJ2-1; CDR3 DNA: TGTGCCAGCAGCTTTGCTAGCGGCTATGAGCAGTTCTTC; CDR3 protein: CASSFASGYEQFF
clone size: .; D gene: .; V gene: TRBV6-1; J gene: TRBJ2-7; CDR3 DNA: TGTGCCAGCAGTGAAGGGTTCGACAATTCCTACGAGCAGTACTTC; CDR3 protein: CASSEGFDNSYEQYF
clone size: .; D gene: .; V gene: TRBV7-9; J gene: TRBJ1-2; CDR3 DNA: TGTGCCAGCAGCTTAGCTACCCTACCTAACTATGGCTACACCTTC; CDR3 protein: CASSLATLPNYGYTF
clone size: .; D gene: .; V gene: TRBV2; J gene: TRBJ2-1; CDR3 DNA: TGTGCCAGCATCGGGGAGATAGCGGCCAATGAGCAGTTCTTC; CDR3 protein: CASIGEIAANEQFF
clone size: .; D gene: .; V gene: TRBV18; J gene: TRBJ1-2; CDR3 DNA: TGTGCCAGCTCACCAGACGGGGGCGAGAGAGATGGCTACACCTTC; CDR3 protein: CASSPDGGERDGYTF
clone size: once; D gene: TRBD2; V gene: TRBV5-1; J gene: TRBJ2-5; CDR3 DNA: TGCGCCAGCAGCTTGGTTAGCGGGAGTTGGGAGGAGACCCAGTACTTC; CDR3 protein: CASSLVSGSWEETQYF
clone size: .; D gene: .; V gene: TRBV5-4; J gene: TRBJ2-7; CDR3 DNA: TGTGCCAGCAGCTTCTCCTCCTACGAGCAGTACTTC; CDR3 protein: CASSFSSYEQYF
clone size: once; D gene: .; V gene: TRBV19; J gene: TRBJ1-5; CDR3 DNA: TGTGCCAGTAGTATAGATCTTGAGGGTTGGCAGCCCCAGCATTTT; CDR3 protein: CASSIDLEGWQPQHF
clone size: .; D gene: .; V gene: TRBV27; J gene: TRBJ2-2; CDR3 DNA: TGTGCCAGCAGCCGCACCGGGGAGCTGTTTTTT; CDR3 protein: CASSRTGELFF
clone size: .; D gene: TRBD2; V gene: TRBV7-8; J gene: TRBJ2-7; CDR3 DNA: TGTGCCAGCACCCCAGCGGGGCAATACGAGCAGTACTTC; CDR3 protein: CASTPAGQYEQYF
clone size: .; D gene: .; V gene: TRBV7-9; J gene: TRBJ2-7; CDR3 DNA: TGTGCCAGCAGCTTGGTATCTGACGGGAGAGGCTACGAGCAGTACTTC; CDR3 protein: CASSLVSDGRGYEQYF
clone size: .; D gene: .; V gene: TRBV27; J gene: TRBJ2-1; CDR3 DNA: TGTGCCAGCAGTTTATCCGCGGGTAGTTCCTACAATGAGCAGTTCTTC; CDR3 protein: CASSLSAGSSYNEQFF
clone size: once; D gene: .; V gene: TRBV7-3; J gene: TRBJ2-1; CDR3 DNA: TGTGCCAGCAGCTTAAGTTCAGATGAGCAGTTCTTC; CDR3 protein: CASSLSSDEQFF
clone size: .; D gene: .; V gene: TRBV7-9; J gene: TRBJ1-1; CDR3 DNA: TGTGCCAGCACCATAACGGGGTTATACAACACTGAAGCTTTCTTT; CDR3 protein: CASTITGLYNTEAFF
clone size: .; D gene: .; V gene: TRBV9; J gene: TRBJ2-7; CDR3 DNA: TGTGCCAGCAGCGTAGGGGCCTTCTCCTACGAGCAGTACTTC; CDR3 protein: CASSVGAFSYEQYF
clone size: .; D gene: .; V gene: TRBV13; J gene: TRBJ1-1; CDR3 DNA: TGTGCCAGCAGCTTAGGGGGGGTCACTGAAGCTTTCTTT; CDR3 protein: CASSLGGVTEAFF
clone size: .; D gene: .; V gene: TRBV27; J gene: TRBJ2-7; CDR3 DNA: TGTGCCAGCAGAGGAAATTTCTACGAGCAGTACTTC; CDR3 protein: CASRGNFYEQYF
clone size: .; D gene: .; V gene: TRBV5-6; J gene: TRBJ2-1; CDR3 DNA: TGTGCCAGCAGCCCTATGGACAGCTACAATGAGCAGTTCTTC; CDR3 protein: CASSPMDSYNEQFF
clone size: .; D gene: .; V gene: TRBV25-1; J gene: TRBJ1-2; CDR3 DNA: TGTGCCAGCACGGGTGGGGTCAACTATGGCTACACCTTC; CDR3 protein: CASTGGVNYGYTF
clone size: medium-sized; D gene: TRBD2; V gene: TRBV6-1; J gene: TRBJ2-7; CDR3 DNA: TGTGCCAGCAGTGAAGTGGCGGGAGGCCCCTCCTACGAGCAGTACTTC; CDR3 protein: CASSEVAGGPSYEQYF
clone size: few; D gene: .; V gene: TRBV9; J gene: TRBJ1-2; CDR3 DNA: TGTGCCAGCAGCGTAGGAGAGGGAGGGCTCTATGGCTACACCTTC; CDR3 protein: CASSVGEGGLYGYTF
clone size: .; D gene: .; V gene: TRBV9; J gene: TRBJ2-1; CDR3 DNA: TGTGCCAGCAGCGTAGGGGCAGACCTTAACAATGAGCAGTTCTTC; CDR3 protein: CASSVGADLNNEQFF
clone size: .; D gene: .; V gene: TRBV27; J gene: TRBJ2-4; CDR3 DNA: TGTGCCAGCAGTTTATCGCCCTTGGGGGCTGCCAAAAACATTCAGTACTTC; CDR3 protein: CASSLSPLGAAKNIQYF
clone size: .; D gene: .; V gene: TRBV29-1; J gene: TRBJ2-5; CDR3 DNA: TGCAGCGTTGAAGGGATGGGGGAAAAGACCCAGTACTTC; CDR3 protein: CSVEGMGEKTQYF
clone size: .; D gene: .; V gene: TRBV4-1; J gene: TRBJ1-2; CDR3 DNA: TGCGCCAGCAGCCCCGGACACCCCGGCGAACAGGACACCTTC; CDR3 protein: CASSPGHPGEQDTF
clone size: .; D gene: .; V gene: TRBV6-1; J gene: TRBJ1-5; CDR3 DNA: TGTGCCAGGGCGGGACATTTAGGGCAATCAGCCCAGCATTTT; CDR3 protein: CARAGHLGQSAQHF
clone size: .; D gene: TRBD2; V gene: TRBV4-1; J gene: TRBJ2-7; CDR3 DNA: TGCGCCAGCAGCCTCGGGACTACTAGCGGGGAGCAGTACTTC; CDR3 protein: CASSLGTTSGEQYF
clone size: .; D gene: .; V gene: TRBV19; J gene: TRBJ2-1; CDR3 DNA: TGTGCCAGTAGTCTTCAGGGGAGCAATGAGCAGTTCTTC; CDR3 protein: CASSLQGSNEQFF
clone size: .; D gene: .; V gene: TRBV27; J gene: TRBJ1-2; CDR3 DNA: TGTGCCAGCAGTTCCGGGGGAGGGGGCTACACCTTC; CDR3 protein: CASSSGGGGYTF
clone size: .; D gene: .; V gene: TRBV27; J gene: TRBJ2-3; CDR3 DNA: TGTGCCAGCAGTCCTAACCTAGGACGGGTCCCAGATACGCAGTATTTT; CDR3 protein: CASSPNLGRVPDTQYF
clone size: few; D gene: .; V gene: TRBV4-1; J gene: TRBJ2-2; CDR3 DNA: TGCGCCAGCAGTCAGCGACTGAACACCGGGGAGCTGTTTTTT; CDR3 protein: CASSQRLNTGELFF
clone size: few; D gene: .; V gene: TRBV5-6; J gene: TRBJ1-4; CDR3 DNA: TGTGCCAGCAGCCCCGGGGGCAGGGGAGCTGAAAAACTGTTTTTT; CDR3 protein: CASSPGGRGAEKLFF
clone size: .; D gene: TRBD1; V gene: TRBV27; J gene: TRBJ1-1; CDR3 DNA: TGTGCCAGCAGTATACAGGGGGCGAGCACTGAAGCTTTCTTT; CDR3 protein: CASSIQGASTEAFF
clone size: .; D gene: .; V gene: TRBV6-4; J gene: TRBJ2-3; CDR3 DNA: TGTGCCAGCAGTGAAAGAGGGGACACAGATACGCAGTATTTT; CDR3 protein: CASSERGDTDTQYF
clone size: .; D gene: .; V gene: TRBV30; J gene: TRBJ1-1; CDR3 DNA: TGTGCCTGGGTCGGGGCGGGTTGGGCTTTCTTT; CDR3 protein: CAWVGAGWAFF
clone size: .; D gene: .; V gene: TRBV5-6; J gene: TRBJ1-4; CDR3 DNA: TGTGCCAGCAGCCGCAGACACCTCCTCGCTAATGAAAAACTGTTTTTT; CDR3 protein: CASSRRHLLANEKLFF
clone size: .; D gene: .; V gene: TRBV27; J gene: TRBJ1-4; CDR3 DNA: TGTGCCAGCAGTTTGGGGGGGGGAGGAGAAAAACTGTTTTTT; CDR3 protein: CASSLGGGGEKLFF
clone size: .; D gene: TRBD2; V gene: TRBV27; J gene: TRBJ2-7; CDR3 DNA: TGTGCCAGCAGTTCTAGCGGGAGGCCCTACGAGCAGTACTTC; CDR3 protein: CASSSSGRPYEQYF
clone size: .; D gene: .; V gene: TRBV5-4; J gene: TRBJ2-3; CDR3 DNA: TGTGCCAGCAGCGACACAGATACGCAGTATTTT; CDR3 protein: CASSDTDTQYF
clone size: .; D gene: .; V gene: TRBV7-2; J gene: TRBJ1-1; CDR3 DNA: TGTGCCAGCAGCTTCGGGGGATGGAACACTGAAGCTTTCTTT; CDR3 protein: CASSFGGWNTEAFF
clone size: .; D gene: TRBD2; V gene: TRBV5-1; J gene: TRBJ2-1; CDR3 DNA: TGCGCCAGCAGTTTCGGACTAGCGGGGGGTTCCTACAATGAGCAGTTCTTC; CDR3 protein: CASSFGLAGGSYNEQFF
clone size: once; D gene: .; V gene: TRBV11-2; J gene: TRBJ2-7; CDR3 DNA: TGTGCCAGCAGCTTAAGGGGATCGTACGAGCAGTACTTC; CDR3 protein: CASSLRGSYEQYF
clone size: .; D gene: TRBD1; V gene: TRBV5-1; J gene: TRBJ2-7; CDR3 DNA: TGCGCCAGCAGTTGGACAGGGGATGAGCAGTACTTC; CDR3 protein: CASSWTGDEQYF
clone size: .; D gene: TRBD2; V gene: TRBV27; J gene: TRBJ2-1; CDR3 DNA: TGTGCCAGCAGTTTATCTCCGGGAGGGCCCCACAATGAGCAGTTCTTC; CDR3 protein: CASSLSPGGPHNEQFF
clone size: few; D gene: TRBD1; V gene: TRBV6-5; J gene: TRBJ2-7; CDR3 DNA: TGTGCCAGCAGTCTTGGACAGGGGAGCTCCTACGAGCAGTACTTC; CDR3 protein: CASSLGQGSSYEQYF